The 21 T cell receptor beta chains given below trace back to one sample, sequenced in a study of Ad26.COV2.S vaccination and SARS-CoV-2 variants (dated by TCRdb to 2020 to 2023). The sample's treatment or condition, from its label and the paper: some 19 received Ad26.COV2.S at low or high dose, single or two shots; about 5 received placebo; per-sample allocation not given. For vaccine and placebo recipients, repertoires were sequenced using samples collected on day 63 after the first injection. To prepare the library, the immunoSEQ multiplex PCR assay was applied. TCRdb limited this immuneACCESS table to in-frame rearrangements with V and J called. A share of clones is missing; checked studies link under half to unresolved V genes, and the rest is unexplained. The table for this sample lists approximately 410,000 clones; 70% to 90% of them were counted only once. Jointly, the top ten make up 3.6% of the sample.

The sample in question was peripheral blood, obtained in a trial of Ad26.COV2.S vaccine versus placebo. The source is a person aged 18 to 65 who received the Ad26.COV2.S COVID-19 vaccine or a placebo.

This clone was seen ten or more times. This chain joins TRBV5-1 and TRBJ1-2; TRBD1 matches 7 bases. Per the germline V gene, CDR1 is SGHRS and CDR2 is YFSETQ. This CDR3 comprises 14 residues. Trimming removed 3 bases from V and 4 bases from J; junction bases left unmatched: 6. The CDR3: CASSSQGIGYGYTF. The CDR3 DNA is TGCGCCAGCAGCTCACAGGGGATCGGCTATGGCTACACCTTC.

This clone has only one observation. The CDR3 loop is CASSQVNGHQHF. The CDR3 bases are TGTGCCAGCAGCCAAGTCAACGGTCACCAGCATTTT. The gene calls are TRBV3-1 (or the pseudogene TRBV3-2) and TRBJ1-5; unclear D gene. V lost 1 base to trimming and J lost 12 bases, with 10 bases between them. CDR3 length equals 12 residues. Looked up from germline, CDR1 is LGHDT and CDR2 is YNNKEL (reference sequence).

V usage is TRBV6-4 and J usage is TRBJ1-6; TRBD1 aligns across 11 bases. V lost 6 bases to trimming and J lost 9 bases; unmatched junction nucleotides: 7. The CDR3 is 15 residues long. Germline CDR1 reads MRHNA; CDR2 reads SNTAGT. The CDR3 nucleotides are TGTGCCAGCAGAACCCGGGACAGGGGGAGTTCACCCCTCCACTTT. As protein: CASRTRDRGSSPLHF.

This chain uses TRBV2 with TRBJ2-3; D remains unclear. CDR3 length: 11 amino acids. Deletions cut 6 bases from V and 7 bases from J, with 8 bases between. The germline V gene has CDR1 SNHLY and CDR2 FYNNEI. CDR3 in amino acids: CASRGHYTQYF. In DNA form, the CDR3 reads TGTGCCAGCAGGGGTCATTATACGCAGTATTTT.

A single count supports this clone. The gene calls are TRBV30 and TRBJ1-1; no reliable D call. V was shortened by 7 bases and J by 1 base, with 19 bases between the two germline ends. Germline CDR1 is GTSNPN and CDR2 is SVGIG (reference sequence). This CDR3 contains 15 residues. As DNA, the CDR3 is TGTGCCTTAGCCTCCCCCGGGTTTGGGAACACTGAAGCTTTCTTT. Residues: CALASPGFGNTEAFF.

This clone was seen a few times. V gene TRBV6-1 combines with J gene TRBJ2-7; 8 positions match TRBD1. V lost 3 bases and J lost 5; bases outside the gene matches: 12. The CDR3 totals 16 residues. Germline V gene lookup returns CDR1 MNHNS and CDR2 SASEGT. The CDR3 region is CASSDILGRGLHEQYF. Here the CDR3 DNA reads TGTGCCAGCAGTGATATCCTGGGCAGGGGGCTCCACGAGCAGTACTTC.

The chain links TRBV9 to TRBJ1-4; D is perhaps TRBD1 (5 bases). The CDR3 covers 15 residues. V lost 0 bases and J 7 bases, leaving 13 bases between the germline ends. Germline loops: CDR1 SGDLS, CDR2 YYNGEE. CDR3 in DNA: TGTGCCAGCAGCGTAGGGGCAGGCCAGGGTGAAAAACTGTTTTTT. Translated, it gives CASSVGAGQGEKLFF.

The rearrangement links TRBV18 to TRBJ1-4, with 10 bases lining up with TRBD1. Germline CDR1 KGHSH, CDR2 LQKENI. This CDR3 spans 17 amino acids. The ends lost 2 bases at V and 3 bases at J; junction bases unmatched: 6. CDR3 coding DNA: TGTGCCAGCTCACCAATGGGACAGGGGCCGCCTAATGAAAAACTGTTTTTT. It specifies CASSPMGQGPPNEKLFF.

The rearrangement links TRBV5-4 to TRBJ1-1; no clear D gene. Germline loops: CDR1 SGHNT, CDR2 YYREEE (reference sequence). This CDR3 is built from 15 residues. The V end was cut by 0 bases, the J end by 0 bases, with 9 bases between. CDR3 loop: CASSLGLVMNTEAFF. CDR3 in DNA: TGTGCCAGCAGCTTGGGGTTGGTGATGAACACTGAAGCTTTCTTT.

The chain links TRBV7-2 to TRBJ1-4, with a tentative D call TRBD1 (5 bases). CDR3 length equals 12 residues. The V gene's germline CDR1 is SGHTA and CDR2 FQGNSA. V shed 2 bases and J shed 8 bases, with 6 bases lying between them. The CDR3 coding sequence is TGTGCCAGCAGCTTATGGGGGGAAAAACTGTTTTTT. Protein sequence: CASSLWGEKLFF.

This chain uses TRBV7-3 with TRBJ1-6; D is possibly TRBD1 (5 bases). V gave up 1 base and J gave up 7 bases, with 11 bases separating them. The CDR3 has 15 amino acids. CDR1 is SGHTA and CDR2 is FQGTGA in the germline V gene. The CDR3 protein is CASSLKARENSPLHF. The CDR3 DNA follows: TGTGCCAGCAGCTTAAAAGCCAGGGAGAATTCACCCCTCCACTTT.

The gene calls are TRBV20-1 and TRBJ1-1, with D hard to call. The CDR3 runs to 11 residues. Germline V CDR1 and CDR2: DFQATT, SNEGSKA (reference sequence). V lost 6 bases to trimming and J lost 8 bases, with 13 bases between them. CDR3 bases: TGCAGTGCCAAATTTGAGCCGGAAGCTTTCTTT. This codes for CSAKFEPEAFF.

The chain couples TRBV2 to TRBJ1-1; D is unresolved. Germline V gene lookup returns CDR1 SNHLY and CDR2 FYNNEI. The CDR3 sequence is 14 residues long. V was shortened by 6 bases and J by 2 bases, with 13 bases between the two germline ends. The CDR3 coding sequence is TGTGCCAGCAGATACCCCACCGGAAACACTGAAGCTTTCTTT. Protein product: CASRYPTGNTEAFF.

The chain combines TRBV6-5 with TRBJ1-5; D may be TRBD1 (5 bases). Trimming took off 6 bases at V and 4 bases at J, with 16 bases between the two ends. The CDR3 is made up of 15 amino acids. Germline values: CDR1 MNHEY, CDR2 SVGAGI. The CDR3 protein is CASRTRDGINQPQHF. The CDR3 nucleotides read TGTGCCAGCAGAACCAGGGACGGGATTAATCAGCCCCAGCATTTT.

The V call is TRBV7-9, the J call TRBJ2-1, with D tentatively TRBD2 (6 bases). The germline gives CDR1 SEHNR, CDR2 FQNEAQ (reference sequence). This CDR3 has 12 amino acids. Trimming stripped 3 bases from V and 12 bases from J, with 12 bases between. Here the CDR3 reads CASSFPGERQFF. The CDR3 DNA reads TGTGCCAGCAGCTTCCCGGGGGAGCGGCAGTTCTTC.

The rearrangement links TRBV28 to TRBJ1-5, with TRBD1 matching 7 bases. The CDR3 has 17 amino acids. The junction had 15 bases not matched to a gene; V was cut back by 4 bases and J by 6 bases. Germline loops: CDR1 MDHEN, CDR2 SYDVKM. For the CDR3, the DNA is TGTGCCAGCAGTTCTCTCCCGAGACAGGGTCCAAGTCAGCCCCAGCATTTT. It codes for CASSSLPRQGPSQPQHF.

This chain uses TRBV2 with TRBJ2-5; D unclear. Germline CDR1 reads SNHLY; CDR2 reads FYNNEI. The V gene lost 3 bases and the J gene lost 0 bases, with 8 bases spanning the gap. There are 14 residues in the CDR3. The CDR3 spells CASSDGVYQETQYF. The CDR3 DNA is TGTGCCAGCAGTGATGGGGTATACCAAGAGACCCAGTACTTC.

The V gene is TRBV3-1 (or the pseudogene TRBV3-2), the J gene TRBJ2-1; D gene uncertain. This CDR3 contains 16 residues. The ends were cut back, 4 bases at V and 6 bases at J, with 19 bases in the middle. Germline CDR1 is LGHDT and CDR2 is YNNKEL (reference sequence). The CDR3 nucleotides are TGTGCCAGCAGCCGAAACTCCCAATCGGTTTTCAATGAGCAGTTCTTC. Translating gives CASSRNSQSVFNEQFF.

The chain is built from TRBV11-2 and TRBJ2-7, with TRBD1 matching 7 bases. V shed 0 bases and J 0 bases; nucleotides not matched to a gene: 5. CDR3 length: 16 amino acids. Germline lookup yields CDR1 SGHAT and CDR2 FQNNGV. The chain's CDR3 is CASSLEGQKSSYEQYF. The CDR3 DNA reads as TGTGCCAGCAGCTTAGAGGGACAGAAAAGCTCCTACGAGCAGTACTTC.

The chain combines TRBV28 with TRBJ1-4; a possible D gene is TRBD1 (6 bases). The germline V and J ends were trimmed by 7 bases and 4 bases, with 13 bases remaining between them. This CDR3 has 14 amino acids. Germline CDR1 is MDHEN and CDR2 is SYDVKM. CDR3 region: CASTQGGLNEKLFF. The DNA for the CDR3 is TGTGCCAGCACCCAAGGGGGTCTTAATGAAAAACTGTTTTTT.

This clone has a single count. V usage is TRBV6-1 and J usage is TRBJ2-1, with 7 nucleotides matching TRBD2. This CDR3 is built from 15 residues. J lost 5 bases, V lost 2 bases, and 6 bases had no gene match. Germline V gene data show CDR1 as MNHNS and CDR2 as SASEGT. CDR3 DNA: TGTGCCAGCAGTGAAAGCGGGATTGCCCACAATGAGCAGTTCTTC. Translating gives CASSESGIAHNEQFF.